This T cell receptor beta chain was observed in a study of tissue T cells after allogeneic stem cell transplantation (dated by TCRdb to between 2021 and 2024). General notes on the study: Using research autopsies of patients with and without GVHD, plus mouse models of GVHD, the study profiled TCR beta repertoires across many tissues. On the human side, the study was prospective and observational, with no blinding or randomization.

The CDR3 spans 13 residues, from the cysteine through the phenylalanine. The DNA shown is the part of the CDR3 that was read: 36 bases, in frame from base 1. V sheds 0 bases and J sheds 6 bases, leaving 9 bases between their ends. The germline V gene provides CDR1 SGHSA and CDR2 FRNQAP. The receptor library was made with the immunoSEQ multiplex PCR assay. TCRbeta CDR3 sequencing was performed at survey depth by Adaptive Biotechnologies, and CDR3 sequences, V/J genes, productive frequency and template counts were reported. Amplification of TCR beta CDR3 regions started from genomic DNA instead of RNA. Processing in the source paper ran as follows. Jensen-Shannon divergence was used to quantify pairwise repertoire overlap between tissues, with a value of 1 meaning complete divergence and a value of 0 meaning identical repertoires. Tissues were grouped by single-linkage agglomerative hierarchical clustering of pairwise JSD values, and the clustering results were shown as dendrograms. GLIPH2 was run on all patient samples with simulation_depth 1000, kmer_min_depth 3 and cdr3_length_cutoff 8, and groups with more than two unique CDR3s were retained. A standardized tissue-overlap score extrapolated Jaccard GLIPH-group overlap across patients to a standard repertoire size of 1000 clones. To look at how diversity was associated with clinical or experimental variables, linear mixed-effect models were used, with tissue treated as a fixed effect and individual treated as a random effect. Here the immuneACCESS table is served through TCRdb, limited to in-frame sequences with V and J called. Missing clones are a known gap in these copies; in checked studies unresolved V genes cover under half, and the rest lacks a known reason. V, J and clone size were drawn from that table, and D and trimming were deduced from the DNA. The sample has about 4,000 clones on record, about half of them singletons. The ten largest account for around 33% of the sample.

The time point label corresponds to: mouse harvest day 14 after allogeneic transplant. Each mouse graft, delivered by tail vein injection, combined 10^6 splenic CD5+ T cells with 10^7 T-cell-depleted bone marrow cells. GVHD in mice was modeled with a major MHC-mismatch B6 (H2b) into BALB/c (H2d) model, and tissues were profiled at day 7 or 14. Mouse tissues and retro-orbital blood were harvested on day 7 or 14 post-transplant using separate sterile tools per animal; livers were flushed beforehand. Before genomic DNA was isolated with the DNeasy Blood & Tissue Kit, mouse tissues were minced with razor blades in buffered saline. Broad study findings and their caveats: Which tissue TCRs were alloreactive or antigen-specific was not determined in the study, and some clones might have been persisting host cells. Blood and spleen T cells captured only a limited portion of the TCR repertoire detected in tissues, in both patients and mice. Not many T cell clones showed up in more than one patient, yet clustering based on motifs uncovered repertoire signatures that were shared across patients in a tissue-specific way. Within patients, how anatomically similar tissues were was a major factor shaping TCR repertoire composition, regardless of disease or transplant status. The patient cohort was small and clinically heterogeneous, and sampling depth was acknowledged as a limitation.

This clone was counted only a few times. The antigen it recognizes is unknown. With a mouse as the source, gene names and germline sequences are drawn from the mouse. The CDR3 end is not reached by the read, which stops 1 residue before it; the germline J gene fills it in. The specimen sequenced was lymph node tissue. This clonotype was obtained from a female BALB/c mouse given C57BL/6 T cells with graft-versus-host disease after an allogeneic hematopoietic cell transplant. This chain joins TRBV16 to TRBJ2-7; a tentative D call is TRBD2 (5 bases match). The CDR3 in this case is CASSLDNWTEQYF. CDR3 DNA (partial): TGTGCAAGCAGCTTAGATAACTGGACTGAACAGTAC.